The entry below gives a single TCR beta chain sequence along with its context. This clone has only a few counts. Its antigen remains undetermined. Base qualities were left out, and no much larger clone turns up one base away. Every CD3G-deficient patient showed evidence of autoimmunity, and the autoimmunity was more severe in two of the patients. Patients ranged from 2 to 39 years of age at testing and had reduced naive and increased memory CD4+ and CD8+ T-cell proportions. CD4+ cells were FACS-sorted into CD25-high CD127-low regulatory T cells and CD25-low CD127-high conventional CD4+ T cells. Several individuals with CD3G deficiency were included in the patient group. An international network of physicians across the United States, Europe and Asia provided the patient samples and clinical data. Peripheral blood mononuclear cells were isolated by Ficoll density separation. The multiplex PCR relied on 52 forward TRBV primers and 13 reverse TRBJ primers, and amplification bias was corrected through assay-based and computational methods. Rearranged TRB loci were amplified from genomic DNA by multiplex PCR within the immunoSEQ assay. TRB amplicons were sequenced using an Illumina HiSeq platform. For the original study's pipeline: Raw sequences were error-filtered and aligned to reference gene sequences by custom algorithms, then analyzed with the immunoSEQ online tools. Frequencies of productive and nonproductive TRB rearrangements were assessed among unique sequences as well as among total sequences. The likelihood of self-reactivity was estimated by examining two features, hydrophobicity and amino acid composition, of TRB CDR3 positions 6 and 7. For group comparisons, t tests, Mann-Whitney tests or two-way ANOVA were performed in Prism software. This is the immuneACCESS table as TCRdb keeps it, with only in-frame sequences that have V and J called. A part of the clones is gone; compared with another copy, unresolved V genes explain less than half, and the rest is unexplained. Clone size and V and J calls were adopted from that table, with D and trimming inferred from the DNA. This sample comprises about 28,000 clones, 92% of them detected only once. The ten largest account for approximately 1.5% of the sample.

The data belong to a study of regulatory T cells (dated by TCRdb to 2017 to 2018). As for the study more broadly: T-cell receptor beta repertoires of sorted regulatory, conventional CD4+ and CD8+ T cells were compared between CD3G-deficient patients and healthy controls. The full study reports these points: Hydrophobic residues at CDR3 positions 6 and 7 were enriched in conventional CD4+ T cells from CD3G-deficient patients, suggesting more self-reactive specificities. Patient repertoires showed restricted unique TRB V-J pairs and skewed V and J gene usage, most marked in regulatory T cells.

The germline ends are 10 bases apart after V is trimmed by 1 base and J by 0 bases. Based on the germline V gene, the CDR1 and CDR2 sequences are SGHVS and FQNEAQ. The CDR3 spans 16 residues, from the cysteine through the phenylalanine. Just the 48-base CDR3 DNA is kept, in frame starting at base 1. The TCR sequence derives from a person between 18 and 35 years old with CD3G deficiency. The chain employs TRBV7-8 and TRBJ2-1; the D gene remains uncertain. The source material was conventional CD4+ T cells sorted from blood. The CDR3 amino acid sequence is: CASSLGSLGSYNEQFF. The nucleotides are TGTGCCAGCAGCTTAGGGTCGCTAGGCTCCTACAATGAGCAGTTCTTC.